The present T cell receptor (beta chain) was sequenced within a study of T cells after yellow fever vaccination. Overall study context: Those fractions that held only low numbers of cells were prepared using the SMART-Seq v4 Ultra Low Input RNA kit. Study findings and constraints: Abundant bulk-population clonotypes could contaminate the FACS-sorted repertoires.

A few counts support this clonotype. As yet, its antigen is unknown. The V gene lost 3 bases and the J gene lost 10 bases, with 8 bases spanning the gap. The CDR3 has 11 residues. One entry per CDR3 protein, called by TCRdb with MiXCR from the 5' RACE reads. The sample holds about 240,000 distinct CDR3 sequences, 6.9% seen once. Sample: CD4+ T cells sorted from PBMCs, taken 15 days after the yellow fever booster vaccination. This clonotype was sampled from a man younger than 45 who received the YFV17D yellow fever vaccine. The genes are TRBV12-3 or TRBV12-4 and TRBJ2-3; possibly TRBD2 for D (5 bases). CDR3 in DNA: TGTGCCAGCAGTTTTCTGGGAGCGCAGTATTTT. This translates into CASSFLGAQYF.